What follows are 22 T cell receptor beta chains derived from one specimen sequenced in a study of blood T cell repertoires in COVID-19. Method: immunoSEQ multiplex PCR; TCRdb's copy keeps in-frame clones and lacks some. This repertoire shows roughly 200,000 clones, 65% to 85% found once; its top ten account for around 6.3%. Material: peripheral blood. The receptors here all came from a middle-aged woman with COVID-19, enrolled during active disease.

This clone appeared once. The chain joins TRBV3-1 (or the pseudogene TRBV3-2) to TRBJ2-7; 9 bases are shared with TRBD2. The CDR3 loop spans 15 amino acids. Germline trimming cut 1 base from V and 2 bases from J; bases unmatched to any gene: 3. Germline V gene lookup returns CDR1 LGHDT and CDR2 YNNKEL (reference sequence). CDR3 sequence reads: CASSQGLAGPYEQYF. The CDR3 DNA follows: TGTGCCAGCAGCCAAGGCCTAGCGGGGCCCTACGAGCAGTACTTC.

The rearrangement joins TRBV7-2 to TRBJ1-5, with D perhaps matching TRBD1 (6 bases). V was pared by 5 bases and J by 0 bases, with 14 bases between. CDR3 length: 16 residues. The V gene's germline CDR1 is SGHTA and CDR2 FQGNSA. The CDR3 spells CASSPWGGTSNQPQHF. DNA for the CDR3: TGTGCCAGCAGCCCCTGGGGGGGCACTAGCAATCAGCCCCAGCATTTT.

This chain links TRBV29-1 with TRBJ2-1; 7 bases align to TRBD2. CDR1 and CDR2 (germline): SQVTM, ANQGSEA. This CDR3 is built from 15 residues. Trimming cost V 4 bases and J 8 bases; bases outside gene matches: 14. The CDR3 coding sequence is TGCAGCGTTGCGTTGCGGGAGACGCTGTGGGATGAGCAGTTCTTC. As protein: CSVALRETLWDEQFF.

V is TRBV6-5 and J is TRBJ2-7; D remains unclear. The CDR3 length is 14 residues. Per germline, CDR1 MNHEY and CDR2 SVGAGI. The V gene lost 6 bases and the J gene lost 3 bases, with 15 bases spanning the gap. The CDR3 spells CASRRDRGLYEQYF. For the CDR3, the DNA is TGTGCCAGCAGGAGAGATCGTGGGCTCTACGAGCAGTACTTC.

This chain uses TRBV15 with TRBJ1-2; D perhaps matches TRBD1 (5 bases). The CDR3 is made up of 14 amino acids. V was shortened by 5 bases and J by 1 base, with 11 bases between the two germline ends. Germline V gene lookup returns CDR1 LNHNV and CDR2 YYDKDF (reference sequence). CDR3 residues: CATSLGRGNYGYTF. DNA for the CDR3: TGTGCCACCAGCCTAGGTAGGGGTAACTATGGCTACACCTTC.

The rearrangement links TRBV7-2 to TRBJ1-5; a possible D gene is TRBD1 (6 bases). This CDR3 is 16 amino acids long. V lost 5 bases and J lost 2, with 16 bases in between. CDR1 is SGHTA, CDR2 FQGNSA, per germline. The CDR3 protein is CASSKRRGTGNQPQHF. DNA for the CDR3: TGTGCCAGCAGCAAACGCAGGGGCACAGGCAATCAGCCCCAGCATTTT.

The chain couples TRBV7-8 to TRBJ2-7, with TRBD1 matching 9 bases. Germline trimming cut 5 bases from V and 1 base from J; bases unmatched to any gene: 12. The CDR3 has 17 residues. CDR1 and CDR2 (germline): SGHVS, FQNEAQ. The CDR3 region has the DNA TGTGCCAGCAGCAAACTCACCGGGACAGGGAGTTCCTACGAGCAGTACTTC. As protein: CASSKLTGTGSSYEQYF.

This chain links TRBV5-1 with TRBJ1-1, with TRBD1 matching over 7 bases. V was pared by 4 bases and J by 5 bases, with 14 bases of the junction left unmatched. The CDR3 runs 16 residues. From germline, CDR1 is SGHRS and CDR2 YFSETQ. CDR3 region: CASSRTRQGWETEAFF. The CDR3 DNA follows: TGCGCCAGCAGCCGCACCCGACAGGGATGGGAAACTGAAGCTTTCTTT.

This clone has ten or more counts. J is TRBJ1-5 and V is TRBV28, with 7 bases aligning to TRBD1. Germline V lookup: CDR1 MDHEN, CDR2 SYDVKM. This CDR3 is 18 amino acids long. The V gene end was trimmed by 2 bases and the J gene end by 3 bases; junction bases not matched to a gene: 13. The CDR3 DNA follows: TGTGCCAGCAGTTTACGATACTCTAGGGGGCAGCACAATCAGCCCCAGCATTTT. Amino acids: CASSLRYSRGQHNQPQHF.

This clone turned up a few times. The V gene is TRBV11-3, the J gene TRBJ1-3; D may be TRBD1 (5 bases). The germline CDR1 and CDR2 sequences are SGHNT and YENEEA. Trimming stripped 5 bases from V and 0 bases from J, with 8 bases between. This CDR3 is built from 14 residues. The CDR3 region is CASSPGISGNTIYF. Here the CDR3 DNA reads TGTGCCAGCAGCCCAGGGATCTCTGGAAACACCATATATTTT.

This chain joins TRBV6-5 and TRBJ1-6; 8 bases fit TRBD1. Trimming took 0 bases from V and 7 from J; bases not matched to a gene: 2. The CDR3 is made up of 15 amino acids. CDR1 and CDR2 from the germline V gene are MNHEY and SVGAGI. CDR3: CASSYSNRGNSPLHF. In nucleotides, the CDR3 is TGTGCCAGCAGTTACTCGAACAGGGGGAATTCACCCCTCCACTTT.

The CDR3 protein is CASSRTNRQLSGNTIYF. The CDR3 nucleotides are TGTGCCAGCAGTCGAACCAATAGACAGCTCTCTGGAAACACCATATATTTT. The chain combines TRBV6-6 with TRBJ1-3; D might be TRBD1 (5 bases). Trimming shortened V by 5 bases and J by 0 bases, and 17 bases separated the two germline ends. The CDR3 has 17 residues. Germline CDR1 reads MNHNY; CDR2 reads SVGAGI (reference sequence).

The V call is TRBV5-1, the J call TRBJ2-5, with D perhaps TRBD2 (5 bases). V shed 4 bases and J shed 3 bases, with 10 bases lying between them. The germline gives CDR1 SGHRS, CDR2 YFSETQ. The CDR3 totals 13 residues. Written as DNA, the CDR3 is TGCGCCAGCAGCCGGGCTAGCAAAGAGACCCAGTACTTC. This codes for CASSRASKETQYF.

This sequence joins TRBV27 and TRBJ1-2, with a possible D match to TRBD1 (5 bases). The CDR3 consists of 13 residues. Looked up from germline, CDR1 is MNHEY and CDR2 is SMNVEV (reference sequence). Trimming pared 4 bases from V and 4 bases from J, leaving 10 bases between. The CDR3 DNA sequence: TGTGCCAGCAGTTCAGGGTGGGGCTATGGCTACACCTTC. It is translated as CASSSGWGYGYTF.

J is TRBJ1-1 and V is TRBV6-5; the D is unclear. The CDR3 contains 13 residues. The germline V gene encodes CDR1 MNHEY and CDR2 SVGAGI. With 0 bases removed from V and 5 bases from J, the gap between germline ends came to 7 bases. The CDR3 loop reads CASSYSGRTEAFF. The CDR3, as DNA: TGTGCCAGCAGTTACTCCGGGAGGACTGAAGCTTTCTTT.

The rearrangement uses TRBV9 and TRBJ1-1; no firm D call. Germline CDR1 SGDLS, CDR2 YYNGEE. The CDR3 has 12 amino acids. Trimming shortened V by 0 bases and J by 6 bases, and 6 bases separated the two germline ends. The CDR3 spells CASSVDGAEAFF. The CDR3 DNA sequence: TGTGCCAGCAGCGTAGACGGGGCTGAAGCTTTCTTT. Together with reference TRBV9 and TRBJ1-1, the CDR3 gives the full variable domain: DSGVTQTPKHLITATGQRVTLRCSPRSGDLSVYWYQQSLDQGLQFLIQYYNGEERAKGNILERFSAQQFPDLHSELNLSSLELGDSALYFCASSVDGAEAFFGQGTRLTVV.

The CDR3 region has the DNA TGTGCCAGCTCACCTCGTGGACTAGCGGGGGGAGGCGAGACCCAGTACTTC. Protein product: CASSPRGLAGGGETQYF. The chain combines TRBV18 with TRBJ2-5; 14 bases are shared with TRBD2. Germline CDR1 and CDR2: KGHSH and LQKENI. Trimming took 3 bases from V and 5 from J; bases not matched to a gene: 8. CDR3 size: 17 residues.

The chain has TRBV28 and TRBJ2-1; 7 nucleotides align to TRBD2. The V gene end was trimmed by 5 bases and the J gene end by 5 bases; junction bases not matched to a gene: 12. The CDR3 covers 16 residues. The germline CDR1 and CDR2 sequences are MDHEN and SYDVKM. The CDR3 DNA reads TGTGCCAGCAGTCCCTTAGCTAGCGGATTTCACAATGAGCAGTTCTTC. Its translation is CASSPLASGFHNEQFF.

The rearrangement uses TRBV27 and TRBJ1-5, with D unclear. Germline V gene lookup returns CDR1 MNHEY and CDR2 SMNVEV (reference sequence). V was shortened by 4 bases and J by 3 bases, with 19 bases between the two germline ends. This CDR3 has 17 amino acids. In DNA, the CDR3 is TGTGCCAGCAGTTCCCTGACCCCTACGGGATTCAATCAGCCCCAGCATTTT. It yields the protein CASSSLTPTGFNQPQHF.

Here the CDR3 reads CASSLRGRDNGYTF. The CDR3 DNA reads TGTGCCAGCAGCTTAAGGGGCCGGGACAATGGCTACACCTTC. V and J are TRBV5-4 and TRBJ1-2, with D possibly TRBD1 on 6 matching bases. Deletions cut 2 bases from V and 6 bases from J, with 14 bases between. Germline CDR1 and CDR2: SGHNT and YYREEE (reference sequence). The CDR3 length is 14 residues.

The CDR3 nucleotides read TGTGCCACCAGTGATCCCGGGACAGGGGGAAAAGAGACCCAGTACTTC. Encoded protein: CATSDPGTGGKETQYF. The chain couples TRBV24-1 to TRBJ2-5, with TRBD1 matching over 11 bases. The CDR3 is made up of 16 amino acids. V was pared by 3 bases and J by 3 bases, with 5 bases of the junction left unmatched. CDR1 KGHDR and CDR2 SFDVKD come from the germline V gene.

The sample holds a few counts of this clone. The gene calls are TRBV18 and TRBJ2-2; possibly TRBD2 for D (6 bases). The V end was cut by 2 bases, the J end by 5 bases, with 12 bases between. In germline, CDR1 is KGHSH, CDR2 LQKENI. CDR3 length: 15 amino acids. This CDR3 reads CASSPIAALTGELFF. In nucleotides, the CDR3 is TGTGCCAGCTCACCAATAGCGGCCCTTACCGGGGAGCTGTTTTTT. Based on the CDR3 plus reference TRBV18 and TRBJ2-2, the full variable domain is NAGVMQNPRHLVRRRGQEARLRCSPMKGHSHVYWYRQLPEEGLKFMVYLQKENIIDESGMPKERFSAEFPKEGPSILRIQQVVRGDSAAYFCASSPIAALTGELFFGEGSRLTVL.